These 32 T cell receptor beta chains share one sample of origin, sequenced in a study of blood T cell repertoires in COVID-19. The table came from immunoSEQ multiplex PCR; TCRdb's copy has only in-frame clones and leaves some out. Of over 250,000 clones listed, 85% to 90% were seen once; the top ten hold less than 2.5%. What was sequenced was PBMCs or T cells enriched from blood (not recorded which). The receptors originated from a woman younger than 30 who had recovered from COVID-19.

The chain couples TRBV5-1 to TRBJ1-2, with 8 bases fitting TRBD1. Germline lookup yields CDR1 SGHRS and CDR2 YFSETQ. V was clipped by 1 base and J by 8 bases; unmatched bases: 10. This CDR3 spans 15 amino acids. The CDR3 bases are TGCGCCAGCAGCTTGTACGGACAGGGCACAGGGGGCTACACCTTC. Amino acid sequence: CASSLYGQGTGGYTF.

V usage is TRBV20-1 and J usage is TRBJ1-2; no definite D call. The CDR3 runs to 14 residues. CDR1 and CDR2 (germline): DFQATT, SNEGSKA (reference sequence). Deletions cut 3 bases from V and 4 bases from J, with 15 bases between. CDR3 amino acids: CSASPRYLSYGYTF. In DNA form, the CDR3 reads TGCAGTGCTAGTCCTAGATATCTCTCCTATGGCTACACCTTC.

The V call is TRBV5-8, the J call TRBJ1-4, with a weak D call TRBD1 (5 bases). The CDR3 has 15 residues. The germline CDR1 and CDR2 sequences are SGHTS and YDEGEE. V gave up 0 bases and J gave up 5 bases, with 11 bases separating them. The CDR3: CASSLDQGLNEKLFF. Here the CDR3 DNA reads TGTGCCAGCAGCTTGGATCAGGGATTAAATGAAAAACTGTTTTTT.

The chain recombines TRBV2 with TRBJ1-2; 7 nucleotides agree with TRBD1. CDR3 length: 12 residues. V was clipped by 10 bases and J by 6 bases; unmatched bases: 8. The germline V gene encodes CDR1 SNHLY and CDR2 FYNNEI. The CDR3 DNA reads TGTGCCATACAACAGGGGATCGATGGCTACACCTTC. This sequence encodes CAIQQGIDGYTF.

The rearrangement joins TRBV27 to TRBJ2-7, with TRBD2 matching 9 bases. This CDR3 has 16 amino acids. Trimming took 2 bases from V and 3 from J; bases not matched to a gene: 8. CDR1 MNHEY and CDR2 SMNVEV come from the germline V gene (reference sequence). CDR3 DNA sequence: TGTGCCAGCAGTTTAGATGGGGCGGGGGGGTACTACGAGCAGTACTTC. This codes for CASSLDGAGGYYEQYF.

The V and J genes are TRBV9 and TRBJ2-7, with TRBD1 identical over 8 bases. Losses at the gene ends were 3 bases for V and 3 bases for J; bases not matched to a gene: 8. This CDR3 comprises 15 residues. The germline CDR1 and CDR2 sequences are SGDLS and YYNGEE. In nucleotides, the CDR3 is TGTGCCAGCAGCGGAGGCACAGGGGGGATCTACGAGCAGTACTTC. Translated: CASSGGTGGIYEQYF.

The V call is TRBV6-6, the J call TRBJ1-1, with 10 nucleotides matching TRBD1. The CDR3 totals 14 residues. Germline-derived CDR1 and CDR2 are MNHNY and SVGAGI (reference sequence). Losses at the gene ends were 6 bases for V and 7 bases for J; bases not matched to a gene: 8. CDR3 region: CASSRGQGNGEAFF. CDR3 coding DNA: TGTGCCAGCAGCCGGGGACAGGGGAACGGTGAAGCTTTCTTT.

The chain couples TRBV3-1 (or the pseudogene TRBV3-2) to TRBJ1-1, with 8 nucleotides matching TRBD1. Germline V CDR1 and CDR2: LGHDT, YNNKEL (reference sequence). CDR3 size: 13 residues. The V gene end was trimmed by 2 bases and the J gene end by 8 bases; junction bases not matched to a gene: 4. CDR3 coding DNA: TGTGCCAGCAGCCAACTCAGGGGGCGAGAAGCTTTCTTT. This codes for CASSQLRGREAFF.

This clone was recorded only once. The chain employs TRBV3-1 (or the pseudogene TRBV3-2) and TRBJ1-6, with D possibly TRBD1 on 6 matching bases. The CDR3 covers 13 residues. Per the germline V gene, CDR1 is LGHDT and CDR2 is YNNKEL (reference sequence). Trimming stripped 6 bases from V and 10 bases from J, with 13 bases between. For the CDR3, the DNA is TGTGCCAGCAGACGAGGGGGTAGATCACCCCTCCACTTT. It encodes CASRRGGRSPLHF.

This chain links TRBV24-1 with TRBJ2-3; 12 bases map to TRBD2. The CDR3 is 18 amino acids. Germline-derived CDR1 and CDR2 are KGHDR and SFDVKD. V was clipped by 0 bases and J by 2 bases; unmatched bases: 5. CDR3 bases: TGTGCCACCAGTGATTTGCGGACTAGCGGGACCTCCACAGATACGCAGTATTTT. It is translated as CATSDLRTSGTSTDTQYF.

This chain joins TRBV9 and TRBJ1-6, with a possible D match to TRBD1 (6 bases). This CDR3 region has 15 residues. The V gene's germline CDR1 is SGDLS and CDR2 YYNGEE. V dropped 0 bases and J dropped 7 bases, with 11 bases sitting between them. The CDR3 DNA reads TGTGCCAGCAGCGTAGATGGGGGCAGGAATTCACCCCTCCACTTT. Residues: CASSVDGGRNSPLHF.

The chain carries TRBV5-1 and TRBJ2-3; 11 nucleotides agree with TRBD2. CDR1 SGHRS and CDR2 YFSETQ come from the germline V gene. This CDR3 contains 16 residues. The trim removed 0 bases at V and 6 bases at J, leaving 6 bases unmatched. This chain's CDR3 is CASSLALAGGQDTQYF. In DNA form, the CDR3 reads TGCGCCAGCAGCTTGGCGCTAGCGGGGGGTCAGGATACGCAGTATTTT.

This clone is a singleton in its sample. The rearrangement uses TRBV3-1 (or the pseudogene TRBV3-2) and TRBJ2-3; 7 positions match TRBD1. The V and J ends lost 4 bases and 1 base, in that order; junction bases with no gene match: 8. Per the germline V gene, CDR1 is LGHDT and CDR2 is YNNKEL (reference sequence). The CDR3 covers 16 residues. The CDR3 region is CASSLMGQSGTDTQYF. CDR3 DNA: TGTGCCAGCAGCCTTATGGGACAGAGCGGCACAGATACGCAGTATTTT.

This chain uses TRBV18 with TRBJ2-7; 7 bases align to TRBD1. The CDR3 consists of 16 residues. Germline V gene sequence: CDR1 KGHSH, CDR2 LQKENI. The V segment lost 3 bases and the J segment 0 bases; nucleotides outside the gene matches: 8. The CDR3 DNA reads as TGTGCCAGCTCACCCTCTCACAGGGGCCACTCCTACGAGCAGTACTTC. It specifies CASSPSHRGHSYEQYF.

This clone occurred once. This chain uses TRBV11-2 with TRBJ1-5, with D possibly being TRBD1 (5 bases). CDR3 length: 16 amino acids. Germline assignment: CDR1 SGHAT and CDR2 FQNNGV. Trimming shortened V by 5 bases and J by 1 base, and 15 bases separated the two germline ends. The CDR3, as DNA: TGTGCCAGCAGCACCCCGGTGGGGCAGAGCAATCAGCCCCAGCATTTT. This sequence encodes CASSTPVGQSNQPQHF.

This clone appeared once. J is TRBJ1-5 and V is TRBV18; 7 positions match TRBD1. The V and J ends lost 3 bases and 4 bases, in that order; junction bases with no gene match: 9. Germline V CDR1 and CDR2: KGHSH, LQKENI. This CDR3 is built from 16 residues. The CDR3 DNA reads TGTGCCAGCTCACCGACTAACAGGGGAGGAAATCAGCCCCAGCATTTT. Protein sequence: CASSPTNRGGNQPQHF.

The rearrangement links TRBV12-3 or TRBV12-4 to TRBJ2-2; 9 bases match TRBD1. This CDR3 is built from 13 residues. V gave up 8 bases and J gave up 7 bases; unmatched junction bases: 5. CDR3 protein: CASGTGTSGELFF. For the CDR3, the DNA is TGTGCCAGCGGGACAGGGACAAGCGGGGAGCTGTTTTTT.

CDR3 in amino acids: CASSRDREYNSPLHF. CDR3 nucleotide sequence: TGTGCCAGCAGCCGGGACAGGGAATATAATTCACCCCTCCACTTT. V gene TRBV6-5 combines with J gene TRBJ1-6; 9 nucleotides line up with TRBD1. This CDR3 region has 15 residues. Per germline, CDR1 MNHEY and CDR2 SVGAGI. Trimming cost V 6 bases and J 4 bases; bases outside gene matches: 4.

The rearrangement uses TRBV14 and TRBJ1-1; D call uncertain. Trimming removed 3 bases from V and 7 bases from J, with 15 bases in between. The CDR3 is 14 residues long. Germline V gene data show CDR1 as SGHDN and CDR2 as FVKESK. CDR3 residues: CASSQGLLRFEAFF. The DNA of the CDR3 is TGTGCCAGCAGCCAGGGCCTCCTGCGCTTTGAAGCTTTCTTT.

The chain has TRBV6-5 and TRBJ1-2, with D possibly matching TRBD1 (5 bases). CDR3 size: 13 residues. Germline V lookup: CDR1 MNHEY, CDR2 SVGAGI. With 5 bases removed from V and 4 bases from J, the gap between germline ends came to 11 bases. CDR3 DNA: TGTGCCAGCAGTAAGACAGATCTCTATGGCTACACCTTC. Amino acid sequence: CASSKTDLYGYTF.

CDR3: CASSTGLSGANVLTF. The CDR3 coding sequence is TGTGCCAGTAGTACAGGCCTCTCTGGGGCCAACGTCCTGACTTTC. V is TRBV19 and J is TRBJ2-6; D gene uncertain. The CDR3 runs 15 residues. Per germline, CDR1 LNHDA and CDR2 SQIVND (reference sequence). With 4 bases removed from V and 0 bases from J, the gap between germline ends came to 7 bases.

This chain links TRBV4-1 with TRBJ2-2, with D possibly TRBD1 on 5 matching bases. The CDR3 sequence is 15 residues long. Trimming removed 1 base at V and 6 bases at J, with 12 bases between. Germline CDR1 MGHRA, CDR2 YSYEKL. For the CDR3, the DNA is TGCGCCAGCAGCCAAGCCAGGGCTTTCGCCGGGGAGCTGTTTTTT. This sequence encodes CASSQARAFAGELFF.

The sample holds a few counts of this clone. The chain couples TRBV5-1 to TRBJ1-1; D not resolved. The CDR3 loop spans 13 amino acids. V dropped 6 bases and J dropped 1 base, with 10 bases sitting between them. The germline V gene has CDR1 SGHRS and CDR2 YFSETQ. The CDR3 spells CASTYLENTEAFF. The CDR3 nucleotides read TGCGCCAGCACCTATCTAGAGAACACTGAAGCTTTCTTT. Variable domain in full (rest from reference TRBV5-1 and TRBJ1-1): KAGVTQTPRYLIKTRGQQVTLSCSPISGHRSVSWYQQTPGQGLQFLFEYFSETQRNKGNFPGRFSGRQFSNSRSEMNVSTLELGDSALYLCASTYLENTEAFFGQGTRLTVV.

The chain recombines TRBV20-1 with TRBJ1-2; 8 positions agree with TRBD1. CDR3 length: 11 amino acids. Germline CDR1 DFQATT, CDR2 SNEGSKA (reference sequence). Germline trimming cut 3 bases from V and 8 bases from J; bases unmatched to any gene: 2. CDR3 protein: CSARDRAGYTF. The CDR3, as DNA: TGCAGTGCTAGGGACAGGGCCGGCTACACCTTC.

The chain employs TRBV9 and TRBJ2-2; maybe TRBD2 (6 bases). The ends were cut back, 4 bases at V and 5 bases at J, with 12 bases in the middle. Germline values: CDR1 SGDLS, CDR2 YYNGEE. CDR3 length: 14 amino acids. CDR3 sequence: CASSTSGGTGELFF. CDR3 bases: TGTGCCAGCAGCACATCTGGGGGGACCGGGGAGCTGTTTTTT.

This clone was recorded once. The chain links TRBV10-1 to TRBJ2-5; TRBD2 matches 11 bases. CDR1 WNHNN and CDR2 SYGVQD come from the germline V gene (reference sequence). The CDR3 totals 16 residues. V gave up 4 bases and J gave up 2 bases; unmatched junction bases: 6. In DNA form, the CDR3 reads TGCGCCAGCAGTGCTGAACTAGCGGGGGCTCAAGAGACCCAGTACTTC. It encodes CASSAELAGAQETQYF.

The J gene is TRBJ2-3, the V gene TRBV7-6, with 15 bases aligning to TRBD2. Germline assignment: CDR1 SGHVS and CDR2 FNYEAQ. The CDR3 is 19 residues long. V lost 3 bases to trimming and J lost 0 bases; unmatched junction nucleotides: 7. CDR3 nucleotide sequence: TGTGCCAGCAGCTTCCTAGGGACTAGCGGGGGGTCTAGCACAGATACGCAGTATTTT. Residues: CASSFLGTSGGSSTDTQYF.

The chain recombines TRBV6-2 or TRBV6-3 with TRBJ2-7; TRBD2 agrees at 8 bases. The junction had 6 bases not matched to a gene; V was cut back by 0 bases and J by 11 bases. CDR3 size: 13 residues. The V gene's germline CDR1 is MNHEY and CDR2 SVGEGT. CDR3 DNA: TGTGCCAGCAGTTACTCGAGGACCGGGGGGGAGTACTTC. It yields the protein CASSYSRTGGEYF.

The CDR3: CSVPGGTGGYTF. For the CDR3, the DNA is TGCAGCGTCCCAGGGGGGACGGGTGGCTACACCTTC. The chain recombines TRBV29-1 with TRBJ1-2; the match to TRBD1 covers 7 bases. The CDR3 loop spans 12 amino acids. V was pared by 6 bases and J by 7 bases, with 8 bases of the junction left unmatched. Germline CDR1 SQVTM, CDR2 ANQGSEA.

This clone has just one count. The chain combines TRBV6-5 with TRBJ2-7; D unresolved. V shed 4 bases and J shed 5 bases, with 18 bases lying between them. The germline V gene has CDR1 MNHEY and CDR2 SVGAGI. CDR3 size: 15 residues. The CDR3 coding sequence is TGTGCCAGCAGTTCTTGGGCAGTTCAAGTCCACGAGCAGTACTTC. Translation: CASSSWAVQVHEQYF.

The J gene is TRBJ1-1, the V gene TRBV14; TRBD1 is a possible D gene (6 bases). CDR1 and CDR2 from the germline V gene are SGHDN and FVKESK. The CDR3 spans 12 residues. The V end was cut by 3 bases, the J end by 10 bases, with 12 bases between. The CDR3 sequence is CASSHGGPVAFF. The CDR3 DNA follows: TGTGCCAGCAGCCATGGGGGCCCGGTAGCTTTCTTT.

As DNA, the CDR3 is TGTGCCAGCAGCGTCATCACCGGGACAGGGGGCGGGGAGCTGTTTTTT. It specifies CASSVITGTGGGELFF. The chain recombines TRBV9 with TRBJ2-2, with TRBD1 matching 11 bases. V gave up 2 bases and J gave up 7 bases; unmatched junction bases: 7. The germline gives CDR1 SGDLS, CDR2 YYNGEE. This CDR3 contains 16 residues.